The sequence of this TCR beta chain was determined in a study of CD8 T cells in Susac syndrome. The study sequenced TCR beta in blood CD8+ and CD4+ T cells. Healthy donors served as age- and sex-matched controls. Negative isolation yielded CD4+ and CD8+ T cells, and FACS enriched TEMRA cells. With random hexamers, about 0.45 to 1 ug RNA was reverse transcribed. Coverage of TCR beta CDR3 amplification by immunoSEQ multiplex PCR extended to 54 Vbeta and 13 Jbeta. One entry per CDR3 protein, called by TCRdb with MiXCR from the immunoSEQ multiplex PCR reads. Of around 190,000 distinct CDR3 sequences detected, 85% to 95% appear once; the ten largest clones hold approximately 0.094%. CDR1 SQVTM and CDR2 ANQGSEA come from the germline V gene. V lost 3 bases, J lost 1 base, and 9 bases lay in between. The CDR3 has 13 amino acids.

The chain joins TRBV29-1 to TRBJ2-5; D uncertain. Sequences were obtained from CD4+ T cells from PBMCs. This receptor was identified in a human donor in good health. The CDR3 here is CSVEMGRQETQYF. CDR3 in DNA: TGCAGCGTTGAGATGGGCCGCCAAGAGACCCAGTACTTC.